This T cell receptor beta chain was sequenced during a study of blood T cell repertoires in COVID-19. Study in general: The analysed material was cDNA or gDNA that came from T cells, B-cell-depleted T cells, or PBMCs.

Between the trimmed V and J ends, which lost 6 bases and 0 bases, there was a span of 13 bases. This CDR3 has 15 residues. The germline CDR1 and CDR2 sequences are SGHNT and YYREEE (reference sequence). Methods used by the authors: Cell counts per sample came from amplifying reference gene primers. Method: immunoSEQ multiplex PCR; TCRdb's copy keeps in-frame clones and lacks some. The V and J calls and the clone size are those of that table, but D and trimming were determined from the DNA. Here the sample spans 250,000 to 300,000 clones, over 80% being singletons. Recruited during active infection, patients (from Seattle) were subsequently followed longitudinally.

This sequence was found in a woman aged 45 to 65 with COVID-19, enrolled during active disease. The V call is TRBV5-4, the J call TRBJ2-1; a possible D gene is TRBD2 (6 bases). Sequenced sample: peripheral blood. The CDR3 bases are TGTGCCAGCAACCCCCCCGGGAGCTCCTACAATGAGCAGTTCTTC. This codes for CASNPPGSSYNEQFF. The whole variable domain, remainder taken from reference TRBV5-4 and TRBJ2-1, is ETGVTQSPTHLIKTRGQQVTLRCSSQSGHNTVSWYQQALGQGPQFIFQYYREEENGRGNFPPRFSGLQFPNYSSELNVNALELDDSALYLCASNPPGSSYNEQFFGPGTRLTVL.